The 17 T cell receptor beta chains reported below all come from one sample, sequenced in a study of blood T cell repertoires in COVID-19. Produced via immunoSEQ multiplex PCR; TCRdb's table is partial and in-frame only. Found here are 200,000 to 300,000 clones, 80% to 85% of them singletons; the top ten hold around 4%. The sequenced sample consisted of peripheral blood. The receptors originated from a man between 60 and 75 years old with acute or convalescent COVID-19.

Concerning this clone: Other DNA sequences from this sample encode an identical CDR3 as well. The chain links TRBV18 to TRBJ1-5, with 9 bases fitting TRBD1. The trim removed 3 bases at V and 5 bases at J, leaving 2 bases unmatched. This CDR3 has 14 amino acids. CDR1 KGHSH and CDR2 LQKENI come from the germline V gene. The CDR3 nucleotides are TGTGCCAGCTCACCGACAGGGGGGGATCAGCCCCAGCATTTT. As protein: CASSPTGGDQPQHF.

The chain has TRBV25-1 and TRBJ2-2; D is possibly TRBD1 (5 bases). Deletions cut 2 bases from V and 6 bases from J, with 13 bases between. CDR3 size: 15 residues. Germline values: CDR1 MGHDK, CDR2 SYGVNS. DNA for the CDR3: TGTGCCAGCAGTGAACTCGGTACAGGCCCCGGGGAGCTGTTTTTT. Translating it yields CASSELGTGPGELFF.

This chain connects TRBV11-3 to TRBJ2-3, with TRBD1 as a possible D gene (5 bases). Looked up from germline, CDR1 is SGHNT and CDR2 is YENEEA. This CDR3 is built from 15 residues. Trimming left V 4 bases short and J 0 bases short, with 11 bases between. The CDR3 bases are TGTGCCAGCAGCTCAGGGCTGTTCAGCACAGATACGCAGTATTTT. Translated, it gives CASSSGLFSTDTQYF. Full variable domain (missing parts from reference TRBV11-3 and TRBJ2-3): EAGVVQSPRYKIIEKKQPVAFWCNPISGHNTLYWYLQNLGQGPELLIRYENEEAVDDSQLPKDRFSAERLKGVDSTLKIQPAELGDSAVYLCASSSGLFSTDTQYFGPGTRLTVL.

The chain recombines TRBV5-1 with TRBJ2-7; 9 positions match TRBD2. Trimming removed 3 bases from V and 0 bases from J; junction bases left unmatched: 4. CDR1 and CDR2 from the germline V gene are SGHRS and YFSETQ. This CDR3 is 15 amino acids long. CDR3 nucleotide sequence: TGCGCCAGCAGCTCATTAGCGGGGGACTCCTACGAGCAGTACTTC. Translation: CASSSLAGDSYEQYF. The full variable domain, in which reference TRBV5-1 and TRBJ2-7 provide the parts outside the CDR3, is KAGVTQTPRYLIKTRGQQVTLSCSPISGHRSVSWYQQTPGQGLQFLFEYFSETQRNKGNFPGRFSGRQFSNSRSEMNVSTLELGDSALYLCASSSLAGDSYEQYFGPGTRLTVT.

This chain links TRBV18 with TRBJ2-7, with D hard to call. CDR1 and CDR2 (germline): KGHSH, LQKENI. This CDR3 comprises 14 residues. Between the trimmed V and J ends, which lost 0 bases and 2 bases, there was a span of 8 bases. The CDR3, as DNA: TGTGCCAGCTCACCACCCCAGAAAACCTACGAGCAGTACTTC. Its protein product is CASSPPQKTYEQYF.

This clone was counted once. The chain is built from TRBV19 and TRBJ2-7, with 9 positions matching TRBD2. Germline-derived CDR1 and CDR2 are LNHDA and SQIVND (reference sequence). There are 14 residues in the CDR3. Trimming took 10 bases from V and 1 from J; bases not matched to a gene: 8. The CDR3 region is CATSGLAPSYEQYF. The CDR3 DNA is TGTGCCACCTCGGGACTAGCCCCATCCTACGAGCAGTACTTC.

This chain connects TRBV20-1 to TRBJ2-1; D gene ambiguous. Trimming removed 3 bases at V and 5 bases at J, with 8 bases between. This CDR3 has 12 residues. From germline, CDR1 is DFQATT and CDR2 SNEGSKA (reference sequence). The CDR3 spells CSASLSNNEQFF. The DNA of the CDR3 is TGCAGTGCTAGTCTCTCTAACAATGAGCAGTTCTTC.

The CDR3 DNA reads TGTGCCAGCTGGACACCCGCCTCTGGAAACACCATATATTTT. Its protein product is CASWTPASGNTIYF. The V and J genes are TRBV7-6 and TRBJ1-3; TRBD1 might be the D (5 bases). The length of the CDR3 is 14 residues. V was shortened by 8 bases and J by 0 bases, with 11 bases between the two germline ends. The germline V gene has CDR1 SGHVS and CDR2 FNYEAQ.

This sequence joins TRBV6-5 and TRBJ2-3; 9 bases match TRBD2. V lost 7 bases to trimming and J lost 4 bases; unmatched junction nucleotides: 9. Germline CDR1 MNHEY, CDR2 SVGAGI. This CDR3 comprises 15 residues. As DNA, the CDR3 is TGTGCCAGCAAACTTTTGCGGGGGGGCCCAGATACGCAGTATTTT. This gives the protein CASKLLRGGPDTQYF.

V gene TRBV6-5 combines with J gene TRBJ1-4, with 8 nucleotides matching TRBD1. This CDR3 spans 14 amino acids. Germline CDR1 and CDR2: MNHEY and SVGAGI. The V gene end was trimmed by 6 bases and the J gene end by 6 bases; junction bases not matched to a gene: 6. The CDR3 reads CASSRTGNDEKLFF. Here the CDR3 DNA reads TGTGCCAGCAGCCGGACAGGGAACGATGAAAAACTGTTTTTT.

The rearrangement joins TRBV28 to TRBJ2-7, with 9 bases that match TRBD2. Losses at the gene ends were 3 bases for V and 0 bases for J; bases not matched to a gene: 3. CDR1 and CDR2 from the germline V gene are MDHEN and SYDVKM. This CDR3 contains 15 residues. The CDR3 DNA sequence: TGTGCCAGCAGTTTGTGGACTAGCGTCTCCTACGAGCAGTACTTC. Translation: CASSLWTSVSYEQYF.

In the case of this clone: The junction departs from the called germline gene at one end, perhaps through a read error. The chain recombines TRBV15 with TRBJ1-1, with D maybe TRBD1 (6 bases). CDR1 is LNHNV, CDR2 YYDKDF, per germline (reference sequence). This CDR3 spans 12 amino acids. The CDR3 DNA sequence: TGTGCCACCAGCAGGAACAGGGTAGGCGAAACCTTT. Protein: CATSRNRVGETF.

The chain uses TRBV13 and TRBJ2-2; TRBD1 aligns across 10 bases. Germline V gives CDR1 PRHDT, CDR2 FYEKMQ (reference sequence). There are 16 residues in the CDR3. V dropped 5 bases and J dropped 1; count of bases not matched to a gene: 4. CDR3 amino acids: CASSPRDRGNTGELFF. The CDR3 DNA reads TGTGCCAGCAGCCCCCGGGACAGGGGGAACACCGGGGAGCTGTTTTTT.

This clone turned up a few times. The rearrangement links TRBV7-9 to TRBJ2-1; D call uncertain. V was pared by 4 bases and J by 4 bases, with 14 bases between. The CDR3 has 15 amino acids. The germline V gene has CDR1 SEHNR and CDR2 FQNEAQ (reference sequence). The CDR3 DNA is TGTGCCAGCAGCTCCCTTAGCCAATTTTACAATGAGCAGTTCTTC. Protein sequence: CASSSLSQFYNEQFF.

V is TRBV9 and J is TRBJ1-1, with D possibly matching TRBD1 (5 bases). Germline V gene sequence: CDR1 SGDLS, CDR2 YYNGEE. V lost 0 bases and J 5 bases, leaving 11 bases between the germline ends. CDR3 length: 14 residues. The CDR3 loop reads CASSVGVGGTEAFF. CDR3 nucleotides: TGTGCCAGCAGCGTAGGGGTGGGGGGTACTGAAGCTTTCTTT.

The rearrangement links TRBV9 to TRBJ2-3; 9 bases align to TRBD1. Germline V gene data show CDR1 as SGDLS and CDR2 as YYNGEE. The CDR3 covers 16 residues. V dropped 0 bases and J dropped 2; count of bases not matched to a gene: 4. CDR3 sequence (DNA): TGTGCCAGCAGCGTAGGTCGGGACAGGGCCACAGATACGCAGTATTTT. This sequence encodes CASSVGRDRATDTQYF.

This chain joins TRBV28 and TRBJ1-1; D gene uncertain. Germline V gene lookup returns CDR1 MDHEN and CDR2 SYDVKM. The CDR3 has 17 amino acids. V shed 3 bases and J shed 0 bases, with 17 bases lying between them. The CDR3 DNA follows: TGTGCCAGCAGTTTGTCTGCCTTGCCGAACATGAACACTGAAGCTTTCTTT. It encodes CASSLSALPNMNTEAFF.